This is a list of T cell receptor beta chains from one sample in a study of blood T cell repertoires in COVID-19. Some clones are missing from TCRdb's copy, which holds only in-frame ones; the method was immunoSEQ multiplex PCR. The table has some 97,000 clones, roughly 88% seen once; the top ten hold about 6%. Sequencing was done on a sample of peripheral blood. These TCRs come from a woman in her sixties with acute or convalescent COVID-19. The CDR3 runs from the conserved cysteine through the conserved F or W. D genes are given only for firm matches. Some rows mark clone size as missing; the rest say once, few, many or name a class of expanded clone.

j_call d_call clone_size cdr3_length v_call cdr3_nt cdr3_aa
TRBJ1-6 - - 14 TRBV3-1/TRBV3-2 TGTGCCAGCAGCCCGGAGTGGCGGGCTTCACCCCTCCACTTT CASSPEWRASPLHF
TRBJ2-5 TRBD2 few 22 TRBV5-1 TGCGCCAGCAGCTTGATCTCTAGCGGGAGGACCTCTCATTTATTAAACGTGGAGACCCAGTACTTC CASSLISSGRTSHLLNVETQYF
TRBJ2-5 - - 13 TRBV7-2 TGTGCCAGCAGCCCCGACAGGCGAGAGACCCAGTACTTC CASSPDRRETQYF
TRBJ1-1 - - 13 TRBV3-1/TRBV3-2 TGTGCCAGCAGCCAAGCGGGGGAACCGGGAGCTTTCTTT CASSQAGEPGAFF
TRBJ2-6 - - 15 TRBV28 TGTGCCAGCAGTTTCGCCAGGGTTGGGGCCAACGTCCTGACTTTC CASSFARVGANVLTF
TRBJ1-2 - - 13 TRBV6-5 TGTGCCAGCAGCTCCCCCGATTCAGGTGGCTACACCTTC CASSSPDSGGYTF
TRBJ1-1 - - 13 TRBV3-1/TRBV3-2 TGTGCCAGCAGTTACGCGAGGAACACTGAAGCTTTCTTT CASSYARNTEAFF
TRBJ1-1 - - 15 TRBV27 TGTGCCAGCAGTAGAACGACAGGCATGAACACTGAAGCTTTCTTT CASSRTTGMNTEAFF
TRBJ2-2 TRBD2 - 17 TRBV28 TGTGCCAGCAGCCCTGGCGGGGCGGGGGACGCCACCGGGGAGCTGTTTTTT CASSPGGAGDATGELFF
TRBJ2-1 TRBD2 - 17 TRBV18 TGTGCCAGCTCACCGGGAGCTAGCGGGATATACTACAATGAGCAGTTCTTC CASSPGASGIYYNEQFF
TRBJ2-1 - - 12 TRBV29-1 TGCAGCGTTGAAGATGTCACGGATGAGCAGTTCTTC CSVEDVTDEQFF
TRBJ1-1 - - 15 TRBV12-5 TGTGCTAGTGGGTACCGACAGTATAAGAACACTGAAGCTTTCTTT CASGYRQYKNTEAFF
TRBJ2-7 TRBD2 - 16 TRBV6-5 TGTGCCAGCAGTTACTCGATAGGGACTACAGCCTACGAGCAGTACTTC CASSYSIGTTAYEQYF
TRBJ2-2 TRBD1 - 18 TRBV25-1 TGTGCCAGCAGTGGGTCCGGGGGGACAGGGGGCTACACCGGGGAGCTGTTTTTT CASSGSGGTGGYTGELFF
TRBJ2-5 TRBD2 - 14 TRBV28 TGTGCCAGCAGTTTAGGGGGGGGACAAGAGACCCAGTACTTC CASSLGGGQETQYF
TRBJ2-1 TRBD2 - 14 TRBV6-6 TGTGCCAGCAGCCGCGCGGGGGTCTACAATGAGCAGTTCTTC CASSRAGVYNEQFF
TRBJ1-1 - - 15 TRBV27 TGTGCCAGCAGTTTGGGGCCGAGCCCGAACACTGAAGCTTTCTTT CASSLGPSPNTEAFF
TRBJ1-4 TRBD1 once 16 TRBV18 TGTGCCAGCTCACCACCGAACAGGGGCGCAGGTGAAAAACTGTTTTTT CASSPPNRGAGEKLFF
TRBJ2-3 - - 15 TRBV19 TGTGCCAGTAGTAGCGGGCTGGCTAGCACAGATACGCAGTATTTT CASSSGLASTDTQYF
TRBJ1-3 - - 15 TRBV27 TGTGCCAGCAGTCTATCCAGGGGAAACGGAAACACCATATATTTT CASSLSRGNGNTIYF
TRBJ2-3 - - 17 TRBV5-4 TGTGCCAGCAGCAGGCCTAGCGCAATTGGGGGCACAGATACGCAGTATTTT CASSRPSAIGGTDTQYF
TRBJ1-1 - - 13 TRBV6-5 TGTGCCAGCAGCGATGGAAGCGGGACTGAAGCTTTCTTT CASSDGSGTEAFF
TRBJ2-5 - - 16 TRBV27 TGTGCCAGCAGTCCTAGACTAGTAAGCGTCTTAGAGACCCAGTACTTC CASSPRLVSVLETQYF
TRBJ1-1 - few 11 TRBV20-1 TGCAGTGTTGCCGGGGGCACTGAAGCTTTCTTT CSVAGGTEAFF
TRBJ1-5 - - 15 TRBV30 TGTGCCTGGAGTGTAAACAGGGAGTTATGGCAGCCCCAGCATTTT CAWSVNRELWQPQHF
TRBJ2-1 TRBD2 - 15 TRBV19 TGTGCCAGTAGTTTAGCGGGAAGCTCCTACAATGAGCAGTTCTTC CASSLAGSSYNEQFF
TRBJ2-3 - - 11 TRBV21-1 TGTGCCAGCAGCGTGAGGGATACGCAGTATTTT CASSVRDTQYF
TRBJ2-1 TRBD2 - 14 TRBV24-1 TGTGCCACCAGTGATCCAGGGACTAGCGGAGAGCAGTTCTTC CATSDPGTSGEQFF
TRBJ1-1 - - 16 TRBV9 TGTGCCAGCAGCGTGATGGGCGACAGGATGAACACTGAAGCTTTCTTT CASSVMGDRMNTEAFF
TRBJ1-5 TRBD1 - 15 TRBV2 TGTGCCAGCAGTAAAGACAGGGTGCGCAATCAGCCCCAGCATTTT CASSKDRVRNQPQHF
TRBJ1-5 - - 15 TRBV19 TGTGCCAGTAGCCCTCAGAGAGCGGATAGCCAGCCCCAGCATTTT CASSPQRADSQPQHF
TRBJ1-4 TRBD1 - 16 TRBV25-1 TGTGCCAGCAGTGCCGGGACAGCCGCTTATAATGAAAAACTGTTTTTT CASSAGTAAYNEKLFF